Listed below are T cell receptor beta chains from one sample, sequenced in a study of CD8 T cells in ankylosing spondylitis. TCRdb itself ran the 5' RACE reads through MiXCR, one entry per CDR3 protein. Counted here are about 480,000 distinct CDR3 sequences, 17% occurring once; the ten biggest clones make up over 0.9%. Sequenced input: blood, either unsorted or a sorted T cell fraction (not recorded which). The receptors derive from a male donor with ankylosing spondylitis. The CDR3 runs from the conserved cysteine through the conserved F or W. The D gene is left open where the match is weak. The size field is filled for only some rows; it gives once, few, many or a size class.

cdr3_length: 14
d_call: TRBD1
clone_size: .
v_call: TRBV10-2
j_call: TRBJ2-7
cdr3_nt: TGCGCCAGCAAAGAAGGACAGGGCTCCTACGAGCAGTACTTC
cdr3_aa: CASKEGQGSYEQYF

cdr3_length: 16
d_call: TRBD2
clone_size: few
v_call: TRBV7-2
j_call: TRBJ2-1
cdr3_nt: TGTGCCAGCAGCCCGAGGGCGGGGGAGATATACAATGAGCAGTTCTTC
cdr3_aa: CASSPRAGEIYNEQFF

cdr3_length: 14
d_call: .
clone_size: .
v_call: TRBV27
j_call: TRBJ2-2
cdr3_nt: TGTGCCAGCAGTTTAGCTAGGCCAACCGGGGAGCTGTTTTTT
cdr3_aa: CASSLARPTGELFF

cdr3_length: 13
d_call: .
clone_size: .
v_call: TRBV6-1
j_call: TRBJ1-1
cdr3_nt: TGTGCCAGCAGCCGCGGACCGACTCTTGAAGCTTTCTTT
cdr3_aa: CASSRGPTLEAFF

cdr3_length: 14
d_call: TRBD1
clone_size: few
v_call: TRBV7-9
j_call: TRBJ1-2
cdr3_nt: TGTGCCAGCAGCTCCGGGACAGCAGGTGGTGGCTACACCTTC
cdr3_aa: CASSSGTAGGGYTF

cdr3_length: 16
d_call: .
clone_size: .
v_call: TRBV15
j_call: TRBJ2-3
cdr3_nt: TGTGCCACCAGCAGAGCCTCCGGAGGCCCCACAGATACGCAGTATTTT
cdr3_aa: CATSRASGGPTDTQYF

cdr3_length: 15
d_call: .
clone_size: .
v_call: TRBV30
j_call: TRBJ2-5
cdr3_nt: TGTGCCTGGAGTGGATCTATGGGAGCCCAAGTAACCCAGTACTTC
cdr3_aa: CAWSGSMGAQVTQYF

cdr3_length: 13
d_call: .
clone_size: .
v_call: TRBV6-2/TRBV6-3
j_call: TRBJ2-2
cdr3_nt: TGTGCCAGCAGTTGGGGTAGAACCGGGGAGCTGTTTTTT
cdr3_aa: CASSWGRTGELFF

cdr3_length: 16
d_call: TRBD1
clone_size: .
v_call: TRBV7-3
j_call: TRBJ2-2
cdr3_nt: TGTGCCAGCAGCCGTCGGACAGGGACCAACACCGGGGAGCTGTTTTTT
cdr3_aa: CASSRRTGTNTGELFF

cdr3_length: 11
d_call: .
clone_size: many
v_call: TRBV20-1
j_call: TRBJ2-7
cdr3_nt: TGCAGTGCTAAAACAGGGAACGAGCAGTACTTC
cdr3_aa: CSAKTGNEQYF

cdr3_length: 15
d_call: TRBD2
clone_size: few
v_call: TRBV11-2
j_call: TRBJ2-3
cdr3_nt: TGTGCCAGCAGGGGAGCGGGAGGGTCCTCGGATACGCAGTATTTT
cdr3_aa: CASRGAGGSSDTQYF

cdr3_length: 14
d_call: .
clone_size: few
v_call: TRBV6-5
j_call: TRBJ2-1
cdr3_nt: TGTGCCAGCAGTTACTCGACTGTGGACAATGAGCAGTTCTTC
cdr3_aa: CASSYSTVDNEQFF

cdr3_length: 16
d_call: TRBD1
clone_size: .
v_call: TRBV15
j_call: TRBJ1-5
cdr3_nt: TGTGCCACCAGCTTTACGCGGACAGGGTACAATCAGCCCCAGCATTTT
cdr3_aa: CATSFTRTGYNQPQHF

cdr3_length: 16
d_call: TRBD1
clone_size: few
v_call: TRBV7-8
j_call: TRBJ1-2
cdr3_nt: TGTGCCAGCAGCTCCCTAGGACAGGGTGCTTCTTATGGCTACACCTTC
cdr3_aa: CASSSLGQGASYGYTF

cdr3_length: 14
d_call: .
clone_size: few
v_call: TRBV7-9
j_call: TRBJ1-1
cdr3_nt: TGTGCCAGCAGCTTCGCAGGGCCGAACACTGAAGCTTTCTTT
cdr3_aa: CASSFAGPNTEAFF

cdr3_length: 14
d_call: .
clone_size: few
v_call: TRBV5-1
j_call: TRBJ2-7
cdr3_nt: TGCGCCAGCAGCTCAGGACCCGACTCCTACGAGCAGTACTTC
cdr3_aa: CASSSGPDSYEQYF

cdr3_length: 13
d_call: TRBD2
clone_size: .
v_call: TRBV20-1
j_call: TRBJ2-5
cdr3_nt: TGCAGTGCTCATAGCGGGGGGGTGAAGACCCAGTACTTC
cdr3_aa: CSAHSGGVKTQYF

cdr3_length: 14
d_call: .
clone_size: .
v_call: TRBV30
j_call: TRBJ1-1
cdr3_nt: TGTGCCTCCCGTCGAGAGGGGATTGGAACTGAAGCTTTCTTT
cdr3_aa: CASRREGIGTEAFF

cdr3_length: 18
d_call: .
clone_size: .
v_call: TRBV7-6
j_call: TRBJ2-3
cdr3_nt: TGTGCCAGCAGCTTAGAGAACGGTATCCATGGTGGGGGAAGTACGCAGTATTTT
cdr3_aa: CASSLENGIHGGGSTQYF

cdr3_length: 14
d_call: .
clone_size: .
v_call: TRBV5-1
j_call: TRBJ1-6
cdr3_nt: TGCGCCAGCAGCCCGGGCCTCACAGGGTCACCCCTCCACTTT
cdr3_aa: CASSPGLTGSPLHF

cdr3_length: 16
d_call: .
clone_size: few
v_call: TRBV7-8
j_call: TRBJ1-5
cdr3_nt: TGTGCCAGCAGCTTAGCGAACAGGGCTAGCAATCAGCCCCAGCATTTT
cdr3_aa: CASSLANRASNQPQHF

cdr3_length: 12
d_call: .
clone_size: few
v_call: TRBV20-1
j_call: TRBJ2-7
cdr3_nt: TGCAGTGCTAGGCCACTAGCCTACGAGCAGTACTTC
cdr3_aa: CSARPLAYEQYF

cdr3_length: 11
d_call: .
clone_size: many
v_call: TRBV12-3/TRBV12-4
j_call: TRBJ2-1
cdr3_nt: TGTGCCAGCAGTTTGGACTATGAGCAGTTCTTC
cdr3_aa: CASSLDYEQFF

cdr3_length: 16
d_call: .
clone_size: many
v_call: TRBV18
j_call: TRBJ2-2
cdr3_nt: TGTGCCAGCTTCACCACCCCCGGGAGAGCCACCGGGGAGCTGTTTTTT
cdr3_aa: CASFTTPGRATGELFF

cdr3_length: 14
d_call: .
clone_size: .
v_call: TRBV4-2
j_call: TRBJ2-1
cdr3_nt: TGTGCCAGCAGCCAAGACCCCAGAGATGGTGAGCAGTTCTTC
cdr3_aa: CASSQDPRDGEQFF

cdr3_length: 14
d_call: .
clone_size: .
v_call: TRBV30
j_call: TRBJ2-3
cdr3_nt: TGTGCCTGGAGTAGGGGCTCCCAAACAGATACGCAGTATTTT
cdr3_aa: CAWSRGSQTDTQYF

cdr3_length: 14
d_call: .
clone_size: .
v_call: TRBV18
j_call: TRBJ2-5
cdr3_nt: TGTGCCAGCTCACCTTCTCGACAGGCCGAGACCCAGTACTTC
cdr3_aa: CASSPSRQAETQYF

cdr3_length: 17
d_call: .
clone_size: .
v_call: TRBV4-2
j_call: TRBJ1-1
cdr3_nt: TGTGCCAGCAGCCAAGAAAGATACGGGGCCATGAACACTGAAGCTTTCTTT
cdr3_aa: CASSQERYGAMNTEAFF

cdr3_length: 13
d_call: .
clone_size: .
v_call: TRBV9
j_call: TRBJ2-3
cdr3_nt: TGTGCCAGCAGCGTAGAGGACGGTGTTACGCAGTATTTT
cdr3_aa: CASSVEDGVTQYF

cdr3_length: 14
d_call: .
clone_size: few
v_call: TRBV11-2
j_call: TRBJ2-1
cdr3_nt: TGTGCCAGCAGCTTAGGCAGGGCCGGCAATGAGCAGTTCTTC
cdr3_aa: CASSLGRAGNEQFF

cdr3_length: 15
d_call: .
clone_size: .
v_call: TRBV7-9
j_call: TRBJ2-1
cdr3_nt: TGTGCCAGCAGCTCCCGGGTAGCGGATTACAATGAGCAGTTCTTC
cdr3_aa: CASSSRVADYNEQFF

cdr3_length: 17
d_call: .
clone_size: .
v_call: TRBV5-1
j_call: TRBJ1-1
cdr3_nt: TGCGCCAGCAGCTTGGAAGGGTCTACCCCGATGAACACTGAAGCTTTCTTT
cdr3_aa: CASSLEGSTPMNTEAFF

cdr3_length: 13
d_call: .
clone_size: few
v_call: TRBV2
j_call: TRBJ2-3
cdr3_nt: TGTGCCAGCAGGGGCGGAGACACAGATACGCAGTATTTT
cdr3_aa: CASRGGDTDTQYF

cdr3_length: 15
d_call: TRBD1
clone_size: .
v_call: TRBV5-5
j_call: TRBJ2-7
cdr3_nt: TGTGCCAGCAGCCCTCGGGACAGGGTGGATCCCGAGCAGTACTTC
cdr3_aa: CASSPRDRVDPEQYF

cdr3_length: 16
d_call: .
clone_size: few
v_call: TRBV5-1
j_call: TRBJ1-1
cdr3_nt: TGCGCCAGCAGCTTGGCCCAGCTGAGAAGGGGCACTGAAGCTTTCTTT
cdr3_aa: CASSLAQLRRGTEAFF

cdr3_length: 19
d_call: TRBD2
clone_size: many
v_call: TRBV4-3
j_call: TRBJ2-1
cdr3_nt: TGCGCCAGCAGCTTTGACCCCAGCGGGGAAAAAAGCTCCTACAATGAGCAGTTCTTC
cdr3_aa: CASSFDPSGEKSSYNEQFF

cdr3_length: 16
d_call: TRBD2
clone_size: many
v_call: TRBV4-3
j_call: TRBJ2-1
cdr3_nt: TGCGCCAGCAGCCAAGGGCTAGCGGGAGGGACTAATGAGCAGTTCTTC
cdr3_aa: CASSQGLAGGTNEQFF

cdr3_length: 13
d_call: .
clone_size: .
v_call: TRBV18
j_call: TRBJ1-2
cdr3_nt: TGTGCCAGCTCACAGGGACCGAACTATGGCTACACCTTC
cdr3_aa: CASSQGPNYGYTF

cdr3_length: 15
d_call: TRBD1
clone_size: .
v_call: TRBV28
j_call: TRBJ2-7
cdr3_nt: TGTGCCAGCAGTTACCGGGACAGGGTCTCCTACGAGCAGTACTTC
cdr3_aa: CASSYRDRVSYEQYF

cdr3_length: 14
d_call: TRBD1
clone_size: .
v_call: TRBV4-3
j_call: TRBJ1-5
cdr3_nt: TGCGCCAGCAGCCAAGGACTACAGGGGCAGCCCCAGCATTTT
cdr3_aa: CASSQGLQGQPQHF

cdr3_length: 17
d_call: .
clone_size: .
v_call: TRBV6-5
j_call: TRBJ1-6
cdr3_nt: TGTGCCAGCAGTTACTCGGGCGGGGCGTCCTATAATTCACCCCTCCACTTT
cdr3_aa: CASSYSGGASYNSPLHF

cdr3_length: 15
d_call: TRBD2
clone_size: few
v_call: TRBV28
j_call: TRBJ2-7
cdr3_nt: TGTGCCAGCAGTTCCCGAGCGGGAGGACGCTACGAGCAGTACTTC
cdr3_aa: CASSSRAGGRYEQYF

cdr3_length: 14
d_call: TRBD1
clone_size: .
v_call: TRBV2
j_call: TRBJ1-5
cdr3_nt: TGTGCCAGCAGTGAAAGGGACAGCCGATCTCCGCAGCATTTT
cdr3_aa: CASSERDSRSPQHF

cdr3_length: 17
d_call: .
clone_size: few
v_call: TRBV27
j_call: TRBJ2-7
cdr3_nt: TGTGCCAGCAGTTTAAAGGGAGGAGGGACAGTATCGTACGAGCAGTACTTC
cdr3_aa: CASSLKGGGTVSYEQYF